The 3 T cell receptor beta chains below all came from one sample that was sequenced in a study of naive and memory T cell subsets. Both TRBC1 and TRBC2 were covered by a beta constant-region primer of two equimolar oligonucleotides. TCRdb used MiXCR to reprocess the UMI-ligation and nested PCR reads, holding one entry per CDR3 protein. The table lists 120,000 to 150,000 distinct CDR3 sequences, about 18% of them singletons. What was sequenced was naive CD4+ T cells from blood. Receptors were obtained from a human donor in good health.

The chain is built from TRBV5-1 and TRBJ1-1; tentatively, D is TRBD1 (6 bases). V was cut by 5 bases and J by 2 bases, with 10 bases left in between. The germline V gene has CDR1 SGHRS and CDR2 YFSETQ. The CDR3 runs to 13 residues. The DNA for the CDR3 is TGCGCCAGCAGGGTACAGGGAAACACTGAAGCTTTCTTT. It encodes CASRVQGNTEAFF.

This clonotype was detected a few times. The V and J genes are TRBV10-3 and TRBJ1-6, with D possibly TRBD1 on 5 matching bases. Trimming pared 4 bases from V and 7 bases from J, leaving 14 bases between. Germline CDR1 is ENHRY and CDR2 is SYGVKD. CDR3 size: 15 residues. CDR3 protein: CAISGTDSANSPLHF. CDR3 nucleotides: TGTGCCATCAGTGGAACTGACAGTGCAAATTCACCCCTCCACTTT.

This clonotype was found a few times. The chain recombines TRBV20-1 with TRBJ2-3, with a possible D match to TRBD2 (5 bases). The CDR3 covers 13 residues. The germline CDR1 and CDR2 sequences are DFQATT and SNEGSKA (reference sequence). Trimming cost V 3 bases and J 5 bases, with 12 bases left between them. CDR3 sequence reads: CSARGVPLDTQYF. CDR3 sequence (DNA): TGCAGTGCTAGGGGAGTGCCTCTAGATACGCAGTATTTT.